The source of this T cell receptor (beta chain) is a study of T cell responses to AZD1222 COVID-19 vaccine. Study observations and caveats: White British donors predominated, females outnumbered males, and clonal diversity was possibly underestimated.

The V gene's germline CDR1 is MDHEN and CDR2 SYDVKM. The ends were cut back, 8 bases at V and 4 bases at J, with 8 bases in the middle. CDR3 size: 11 residues. Only in-frame clones appear in the TCRdb table, and some are missing; sequencing was by immunoSEQ multiplex PCR. The sample contains about 37,000 clones, 86% of which appear only once. A note on this clone: What it binds is unknown.

The sample in question was peripheral blood, obtained on day 0 of AZD1222 vaccination. The chain links TRBV28 to TRBJ2-5; no clear D. This receptor was taken from an adult in good health. Here the CDR3 DNA reads TGTGCCAGCTCGCCCCGAGAGACCCAGTACTTC. Its translation: CASSPRETQYF.